Listed below are T cell receptor beta chains from one sample, sequenced in a study of shared clonotypes between healthy human individuals. Here immunoSEQ multiplex PCR was the method, and the copy in TCRdb shows in-frame clones only, minus some. Of approximately 2,000,000 clones in the sample, around 93% were seen once. The sequenced sample was naive CD4+ T cells from PBMCs. The origin of the receptors is a man between 18 and 35 years old in good health. Some clones in this sample may be carry-over from other donors' samples. Both conserved end residues are part of each CDR3. D genes are given only for firm matches. Not every row has a clone size; where given, it reads once, few, many or a size class.

size	V	D	J	CDR3	DNA
NA	TRBV5-1	NA	TRBJ2-4	CASSPSPGGAKNIQYF	TGCGCCAGCAGTCCTAGTCCCGGTGGCGCCAAAAACATTCAGTACTTC
NA	TRBV15	NA	TRBJ1-5	CATSRGRGQDKGPQHF	TGTGCCACCAGCAGGGGGAGGGGCCAGGACAAGGGGCCCCAGCATTTT
NA	TRBV6-1	NA	TRBJ2-3	CASSSDTDTQYF	TGTGCCAGCAGTTCCGACACAGATACGCAGTATTTT
NA	TRBV9	NA	TRBJ1-2	CASTLPNAKYGYTF	TGTGCCAGCACTCTTCCAAACGCGAAATATGGCTACACCTTC
NA	TRBV7-3	TRBD1	TRBJ2-1	CASSLTLEGTGGRRFF	TGTGCCAGCAGCTTAACGTTAGAAGGGACAGGGGGCCGTAGGTTCTTC
NA	TRBV5-1	NA	TRBJ2-5	CASSVGGVSQETQYF	TGCGCCAGCAGCGTAGGGGGGGTCTCCCAAGAGACCCAGTACTTC
NA	TRBV5-1	TRBD1	TRBJ2-3	CASSSLQGARGTDTQYF	TGCGCCAGCAGCTCGTTGCAGGGGGCGCGTGGCACAGATACGCAGTATTTT
few	TRBV30	NA	TRBJ1-2	CAWSKQGGGYTF	TGTGCCTGGAGTAAACAGGGAGGGGGCTACACCTTC
NA	TRBV6-6	NA	TRBJ1-1	CASSYSTVNTEAFF	TGTGCCAGCAGTTACTCCACAGTGAACACTGAAGCTTTCTTT
few	TRBV18	TRBD1	TRBJ2-4	CASSPGQGNIQYF	TGTGCCAGCTCACCGGGACAGGGGAACATTCAGTACTTC
NA	TRBV28	TRBD1	TRBJ2-7	CASRAAGTGPYEQYF	TGTGCCAGCAGGGCAGCCGGGACAGGTCCCTACGAGCAGTACTTC
once	TRBV28	NA	TRBJ2-6	CASGFSGANVLTF	TGTGCCAGCGGATTCTCTGGGGCCAACGTCCTGACTTTC
few	TRBV28	NA	TRBJ1-1	CASSLAIQAFF	TGTGCCAGCAGTTTGGCAATACAAGCTTTCTTT
NA	TRBV7-8	TRBD1	TRBJ1-2	CASSAQGEAFGYTF	TGTGCCAGCAGCGCACAGGGGGAGGCTTTTGGCTACACCTTC
few	TRBV7-3	NA	TRBJ1-1	CASSAKLNTEAFF	TGTGCCAGCTCTGCGAAGCTGAACACTGAAGCTTTCTTT
NA	TRBV6-1	NA	TRBJ1-5	CASSEAGALTSNQPQHF	TGTGCCAGCAGTGAAGCTGGGGCCCTGACTAGCAATCAGCCCCAGCATTTT
NA	TRBV27	NA	TRBJ2-1	CASGRPSYNEQFF	TGTGCCAGCGGGAGGCCCTCCTACAATGAGCAGTTCTTC
NA	TRBV7-9	TRBD1	TRBJ1-2	CASSLGRQGVDYGYTF	TGTGCCAGCAGCTTAGGTCGTCAGGGGGTAGACTATGGCTACACCTTC
once	TRBV28	NA	TRBJ2-1	CASQLGGINPYNEQFF	TGTGCCAGCCAGTTAGGCGGGATAAATCCCTACAATGAGCAGTTCTTC
few	TRBV5-8	NA	TRBJ1-5	CASSLWGNQPQHF	TGTGCCAGCAGCTTGTGGGGAAACCAGCCCCAGCATTTT
NA	TRBV5-1	TRBD2	TRBJ2-1	CASTLGGRGYNEQFF	TGCGCCAGCACCCTTGGCGGGAGAGGCTACAATGAGCAGTTCTTC
NA	TRBV28	TRBD2	TRBJ2-1	CASSLAGVQFF	TGTGCCAGCAGTTTGGCGGGAGTACAGTTCTTC
NA	TRBV19	TRBD1	TRBJ1-1	CASSIRGQALYNTEAFF	TGTGCCAGTAGTATCAGGGGACAGGCGCTGTATAACACTGAAGCTTTCTTT
NA	TRBV19	NA	TRBJ1-2	CASSENGLTYGYTF	TGTGCCAGTAGTGAGAACGGGCTAACCTATGGCTACACCTTC
few	TRBV20-1	TRBD1	TRBJ1-1	CSARAGGLAFF	TGCAGTGCTAGAGCAGGGGGCCTCGCTTTCTTT
NA	TRBV5-5	NA	TRBJ2-7	CASSLRVGQGGNEQYF	TGTGCCAGCAGCTTGAGGGTAGGTCAGGGCGGGAACGAGCAGTACTTC
NA	TRBV6-6	TRBD2	TRBJ2-7	CASSYGTNYEQYF	TGTGCCAGCAGTTACGGGACTAACTACGAGCAGTACTTC
NA	TRBV7-2	NA	TRBJ2-2	CASSSLAINTGELFF	TGTGCCAGCAGCTCCCTGGCCATTAACACCGGGGAGCTGTTTTTT
NA	TRBV19	NA	TRBJ1-2	CASSRAWDGGYTF	TGTGCCAGTAGTCGGGCCTGGGACGGGGGCTACACCTTC
NA	TRBV28	TRBD2	TRBJ2-1	CASRLTGLAGLSSYNEQFF	TGTGCCAGCAGACTGACGGGACTAGCGGGCTTAAGCTCCTACAATGAGCAGTTCTTC